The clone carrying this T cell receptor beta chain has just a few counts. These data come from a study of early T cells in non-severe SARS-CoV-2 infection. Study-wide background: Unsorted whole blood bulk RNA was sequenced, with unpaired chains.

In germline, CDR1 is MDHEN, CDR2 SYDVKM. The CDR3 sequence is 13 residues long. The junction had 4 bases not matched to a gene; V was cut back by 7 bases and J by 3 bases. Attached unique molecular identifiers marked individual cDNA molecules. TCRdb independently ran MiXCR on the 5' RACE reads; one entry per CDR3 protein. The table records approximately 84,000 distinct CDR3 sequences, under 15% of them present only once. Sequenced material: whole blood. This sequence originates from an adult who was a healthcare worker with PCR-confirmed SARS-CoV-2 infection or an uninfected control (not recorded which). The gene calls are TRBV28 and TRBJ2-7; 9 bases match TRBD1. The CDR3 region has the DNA TGTGCCAGCAACAGGGGGCCCGTCTACGAGCAGTACTTC. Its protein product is CASNRGPVYEQYF.